This T cell receptor (beta chain) was retrieved from a study of T cell repertoires in cytomegalovirus infection. About the study: Carrying CMV and the relevant HLA type showed in public TCR beta signatures. Study observations and caveats: There were HLA-C-restricted CMV-specific TCR beta clonotypes dominating the ex vivo response.

A single record per CDR3 protein comes from TCRdb applying MiXCR to the reads. Of more than 250,000 distinct CDR3 sequences listed, roughly an eighth are singletons. The V end lost 2 bases, the J end lost 7 bases, and 2 bases lay between the germline ends. Germline lookup yields CDR1 SGHTA and CDR2 FQGNSA. The length of the CDR3 is 11 residues. This clonotype occurred many times. The antigen remains undetermined. Sequencing was carried out using PBMCs. The TCR comes from a human donor in good health (CMV status not recorded). Some clones in this sample may be carry-over from other donors' samples. The rearrangement uses TRBV7-2 and TRBJ2-2; D ambiguous. Here the CDR3 reads CASSLRGELFF. The DNA for the CDR3 is TGTGCCAGCAGCTTACGCGGGGAGCTGTTTTTT.